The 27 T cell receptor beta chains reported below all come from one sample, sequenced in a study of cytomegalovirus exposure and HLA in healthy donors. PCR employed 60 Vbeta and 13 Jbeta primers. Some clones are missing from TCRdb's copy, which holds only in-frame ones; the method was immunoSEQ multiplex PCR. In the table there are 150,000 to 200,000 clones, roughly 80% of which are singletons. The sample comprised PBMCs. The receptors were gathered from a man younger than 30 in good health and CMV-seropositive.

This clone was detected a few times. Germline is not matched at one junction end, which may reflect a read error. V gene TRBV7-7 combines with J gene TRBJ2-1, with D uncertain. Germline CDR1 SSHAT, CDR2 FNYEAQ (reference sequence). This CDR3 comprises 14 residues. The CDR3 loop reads CASSLGLAPHEQFF. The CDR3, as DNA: TGTGCTAGCAGCTTAGGCCTGGCACCCCATGAGCAGTTCTTC.

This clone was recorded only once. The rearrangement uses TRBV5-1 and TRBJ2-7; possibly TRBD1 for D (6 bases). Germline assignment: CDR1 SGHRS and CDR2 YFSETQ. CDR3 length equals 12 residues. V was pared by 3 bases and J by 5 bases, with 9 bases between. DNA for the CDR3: TGCGCCAGCAGCTCTCCAGGGGACGAGCAGTACTTC. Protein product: CASSSPGDEQYF.

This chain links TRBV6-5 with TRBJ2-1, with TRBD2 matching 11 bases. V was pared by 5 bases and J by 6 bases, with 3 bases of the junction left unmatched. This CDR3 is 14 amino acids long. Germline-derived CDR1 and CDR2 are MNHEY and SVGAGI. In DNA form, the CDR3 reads TGTGCCAGCAGTCCCGGGACTAGCGGCAATGAGCAGTTCTTC. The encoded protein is CASSPGTSGNEQFF.

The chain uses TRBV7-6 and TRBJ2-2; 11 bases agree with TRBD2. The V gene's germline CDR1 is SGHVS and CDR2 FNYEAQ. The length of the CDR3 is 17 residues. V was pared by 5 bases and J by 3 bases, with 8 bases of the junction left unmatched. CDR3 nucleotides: TGTGCCAGCAGCCCCCTGGTAGCGGGAGGGCACACCGGGGAGCTGTTTTTT. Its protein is CASSPLVAGGHTGELFF.

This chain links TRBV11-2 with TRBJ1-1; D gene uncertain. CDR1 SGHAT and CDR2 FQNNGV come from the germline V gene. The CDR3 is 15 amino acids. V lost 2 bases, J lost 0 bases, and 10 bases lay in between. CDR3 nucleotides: TGTGCCAGCAGCTTACGCGGCGTGTTGAACACTGAAGCTTTCTTT. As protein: CASSLRGVLNTEAFF.

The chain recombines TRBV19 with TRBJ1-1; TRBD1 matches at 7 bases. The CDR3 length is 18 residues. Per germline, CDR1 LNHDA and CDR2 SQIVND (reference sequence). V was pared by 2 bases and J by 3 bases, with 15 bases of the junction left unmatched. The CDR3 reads CASSIRDSPGISDTEAFF. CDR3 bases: TGTGCCAGTAGTATACGGGACAGCCCCGGGATTTCGGACACTGAAGCTTTCTTT. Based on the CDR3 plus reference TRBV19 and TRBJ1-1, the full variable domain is DGGITQSPKYLFRKEGQNVTLSCEQNLNHDAMYWYRQDPGQGLRLIYYSQIVNDFQKGDIAEGYSVSREKKESFPLTVTSAQKNPTAFYLCASSIRDSPGISDTEAFFGQGTRLTVV.

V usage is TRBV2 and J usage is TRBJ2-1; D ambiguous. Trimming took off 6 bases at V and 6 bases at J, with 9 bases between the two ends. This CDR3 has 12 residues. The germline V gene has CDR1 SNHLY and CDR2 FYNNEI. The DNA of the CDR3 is TGTGCCAGCAGCCAGAAACCCAATGAGCAGTTCTTC. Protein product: CASSQKPNEQFF.

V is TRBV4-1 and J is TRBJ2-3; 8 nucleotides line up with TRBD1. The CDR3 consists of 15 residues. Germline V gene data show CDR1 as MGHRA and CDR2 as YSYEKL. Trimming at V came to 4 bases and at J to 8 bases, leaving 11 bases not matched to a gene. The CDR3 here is CASSPGQGPSGTQYF. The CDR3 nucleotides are TGCGCCAGCAGCCCTGGACAGGGTCCGTCAGGTACGCAGTATTTT.

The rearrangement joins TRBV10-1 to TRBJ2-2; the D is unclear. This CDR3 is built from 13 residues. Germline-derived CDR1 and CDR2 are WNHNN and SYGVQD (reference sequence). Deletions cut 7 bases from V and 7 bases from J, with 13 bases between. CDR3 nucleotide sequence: TGCGCCAGCAACGACCACCGGGTCGGGGAGCTGTTTTTT. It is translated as CASNDHRVGELFF.

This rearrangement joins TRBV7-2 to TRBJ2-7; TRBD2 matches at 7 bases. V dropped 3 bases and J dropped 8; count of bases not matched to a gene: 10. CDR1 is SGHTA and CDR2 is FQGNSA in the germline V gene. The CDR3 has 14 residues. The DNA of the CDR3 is TGTGCCAGCAGCTTTCTAGCGGAGCCTACGCAGCAGTACTTC. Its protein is CASSFLAEPTQQYF.

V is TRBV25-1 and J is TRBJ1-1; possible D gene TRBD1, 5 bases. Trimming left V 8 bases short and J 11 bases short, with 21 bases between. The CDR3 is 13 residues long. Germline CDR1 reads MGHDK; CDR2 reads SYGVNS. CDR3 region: CASQGGWGVGAFF. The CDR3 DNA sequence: TGTGCCAGCCAGGGAGGCTGGGGGGTCGGGGCTTTCTTT. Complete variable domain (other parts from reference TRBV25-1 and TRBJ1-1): EADIYQTPRYLVIGTGKKITLECSQTMGHDKMYWYQQDPGMELHLIHYSYGVNSTEKGDLSSESTVSRIRTEHFPLTLESARPSHTSQYLCASQGGWGVGAFFGQGTRLTVV.

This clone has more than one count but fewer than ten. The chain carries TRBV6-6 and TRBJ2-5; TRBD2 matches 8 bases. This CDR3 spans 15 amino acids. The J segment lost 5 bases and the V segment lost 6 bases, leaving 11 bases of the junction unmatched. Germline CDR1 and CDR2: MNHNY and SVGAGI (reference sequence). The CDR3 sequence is CASRSHGRAEETQYF. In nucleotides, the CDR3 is TGTGCCAGCAGGTCCCACGGGAGGGCCGAGGAGACCCAGTACTTC.

This chain's CDR3 is CASSGTGGDEQYF. CDR3 bases: TGTGCCAGCTCCGGGACAGGGGGGGACGAGCAGTACTTC. The chain recombines TRBV18 with TRBJ2-7; 11 nucleotides match TRBD1. CDR1 KGHSH and CDR2 LQKENI come from the germline V gene. Trimming at V came to 6 bases and at J to 5 bases, leaving 3 bases not matched to a gene. The CDR3 has 13 amino acids.

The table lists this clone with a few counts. The CDR3 DNA reads as TGTGCCAGTAGTCCACAGTATCAAGAGACCCAGTACTTC. Its protein is CASSPQYQETQYF. V gene TRBV19 combines with J gene TRBJ2-5; no firm D call. Germline CDR1 and CDR2: LNHDA and SQIVND (reference sequence). The CDR3 is made up of 13 amino acids. V gave up 5 bases and J gave up 2 bases, with 9 bases separating them.

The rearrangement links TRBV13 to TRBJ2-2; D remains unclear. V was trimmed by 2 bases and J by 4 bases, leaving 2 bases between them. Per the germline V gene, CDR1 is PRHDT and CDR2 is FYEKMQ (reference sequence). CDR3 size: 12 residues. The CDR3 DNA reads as TGTGCCAGCAGCTTACTCACCGGGGAGCTGTTTTTT. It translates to CASSLLTGELFF.

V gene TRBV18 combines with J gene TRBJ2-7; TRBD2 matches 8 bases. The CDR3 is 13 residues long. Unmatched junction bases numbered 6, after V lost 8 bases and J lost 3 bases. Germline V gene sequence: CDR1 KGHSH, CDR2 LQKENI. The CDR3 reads CASKRERNYEQYF. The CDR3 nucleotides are TGTGCCAGCAAGCGGGAGCGAAACTACGAGCAGTACTTC.

CDR3 DNA sequence: TGCGCCAGCAGCCCCGGACTAGTGGCCACCGGGGAGCTGTTTTTT. Its translation: CASSPGLVATGELFF. The genes are TRBV5-1 and TRBJ2-2, with TRBD2 matching 7 bases. Germline trimming cut 4 bases from V and 4 bases from J; bases unmatched to any gene: 7. The CDR3 sequence is 15 residues long. The germline V gene encodes CDR1 SGHRS and CDR2 YFSETQ.

The CDR3 nucleotides are TGTGCCAGCAGCATAACCGGGACATTTCCCTACGAGCAGTACTTC. This codes for CASSITGTFPYEQYF. This chain uses TRBV5-5 with TRBJ2-7; a possible D gene is TRBD1 (6 bases). The CDR3 has 15 amino acids. Germline V gene lookup returns CDR1 SGHKS and CDR2 YYEKEE (reference sequence). The ends were cut back, 4 bases at V and 2 bases at J, with 16 bases in the middle.

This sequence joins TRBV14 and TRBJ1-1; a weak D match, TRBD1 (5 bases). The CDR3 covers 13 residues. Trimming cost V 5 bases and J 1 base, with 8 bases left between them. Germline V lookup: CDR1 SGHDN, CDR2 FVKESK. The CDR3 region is CASSTDRNTEAFF. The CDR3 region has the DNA TGTGCCAGCAGCACCGACAGGAACACTGAAGCTTTCTTT.

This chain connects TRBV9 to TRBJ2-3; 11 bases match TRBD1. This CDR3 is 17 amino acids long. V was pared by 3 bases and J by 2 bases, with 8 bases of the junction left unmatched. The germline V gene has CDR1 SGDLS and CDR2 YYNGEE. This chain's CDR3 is CASSARSGQGDTDTQYF. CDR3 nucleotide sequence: TGTGCCAGCAGCGCGCGTTCGGGACAGGGGGACACAGATACGCAGTATTTT.

The CDR3 DNA sequence: TGTGCCACCAGCCCTGGGATGACAGGGAGGAATCAGCCCCAGCATTTT. Its translation is CATSPGMTGRNQPQHF. The rearrangement uses TRBV15 and TRBJ1-5; 7 bases agree with TRBD1. The germline CDR1 and CDR2 sequences are LNHNV and YYDKDF (reference sequence). The CDR3 covers 16 residues. The trim removed 5 bases at V and 4 bases at J, leaving 11 bases unmatched.

CDR3 in amino acids: CASRTGDRGGRIREQFF. In DNA form, the CDR3 reads TGTGCCAGCAGAACTGGAGATAGGGGAGGGAGGATTCGTGAGCAGTTCTTC. The chain links TRBV2 to TRBJ2-1, with 7 nucleotides matching TRBD2. Per the germline V gene, CDR1 is SNHLY and CDR2 is FYNNEI. V trimming: 6 bases; J trimming: 9 bases; junction bases outside the gene matches: 20. This CDR3 is 17 amino acids long.

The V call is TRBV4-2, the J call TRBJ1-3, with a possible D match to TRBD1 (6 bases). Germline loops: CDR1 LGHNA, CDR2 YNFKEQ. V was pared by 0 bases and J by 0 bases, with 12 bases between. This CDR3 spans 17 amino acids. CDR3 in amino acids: CASSQDLGQHSGNTIYF. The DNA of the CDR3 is TGTGCCAGCAGCCAAGATCTTGGACAGCACTCTGGAAACACCATATATTTT.

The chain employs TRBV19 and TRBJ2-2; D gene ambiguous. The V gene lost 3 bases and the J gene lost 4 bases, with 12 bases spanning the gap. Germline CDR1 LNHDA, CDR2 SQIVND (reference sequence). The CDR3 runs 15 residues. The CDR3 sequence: CASSIPVAGTGELFF. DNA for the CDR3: TGTGCCAGTAGTATCCCAGTGGCTGGCACCGGGGAGCTGTTTTTT.

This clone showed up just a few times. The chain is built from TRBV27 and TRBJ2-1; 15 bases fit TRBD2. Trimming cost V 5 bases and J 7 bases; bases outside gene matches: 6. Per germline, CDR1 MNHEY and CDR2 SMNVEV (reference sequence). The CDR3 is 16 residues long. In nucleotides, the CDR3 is TGTGCCAGCAGTCCCACCGGGACTAGCGGGAGGAATGAGCAGTTCTTC. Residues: CASSPTGTSGRNEQFF.

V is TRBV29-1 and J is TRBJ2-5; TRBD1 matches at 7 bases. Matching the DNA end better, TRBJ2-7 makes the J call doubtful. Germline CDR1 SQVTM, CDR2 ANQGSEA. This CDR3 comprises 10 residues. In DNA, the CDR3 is TGCAGCGTTTCAGGGGGCGAGCAGTACTTC. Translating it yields CSVSGGEQYF.

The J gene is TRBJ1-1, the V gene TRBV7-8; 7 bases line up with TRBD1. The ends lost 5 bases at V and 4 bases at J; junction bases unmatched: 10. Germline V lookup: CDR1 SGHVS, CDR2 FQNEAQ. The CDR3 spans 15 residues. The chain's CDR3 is CASSAMTGSPTEAFF. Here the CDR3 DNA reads TGTGCCAGCAGCGCGATGACAGGGTCGCCCACTGAAGCTTTCTTT.